The 10 T cell receptor beta chains given below trace back to one sample, sequenced in a study of cytomegalovirus exposure and HLA in healthy donors. Sequencing was performed with immunoSEQ multiplex PCR; in TCRdb, only in-frame clones are kept and a portion is missing. The sample shows 100,000 or so clones, around 90% of them seen only once. The sequenced material came from PBMCs. These receptor sequences come from a woman in her 30s in good health and CMV-seronegative.

The rearrangement joins TRBV4-2 to TRBJ2-1, with D possibly being TRBD2 (5 bases). Germline CDR1 reads LGHNA; CDR2 reads YNFKEQ. V shed 4 bases and J shed 5 bases, with 12 bases lying between them. The CDR3 sequence is 14 residues long. CDR3 region: CASSPLVGNNEQFF. CDR3 in DNA: TGTGCCAGCAGCCCCCTAGTCGGGAACAATGAGCAGTTCTTC.

V and J are TRBV7-2 and TRBJ2-7; no clear D. CDR3 size: 15 residues. V dropped 5 bases and J dropped 2 bases, with 16 bases sitting between them. Germline V gene data show CDR1 as SGHTA and CDR2 as FQGNSA. CDR3 loop: CASSPPSLGPYEQYF. The CDR3 nucleotides read TGTGCCAGCAGCCCCCCGAGTCTAGGCCCCTACGAGCAGTACTTC.

The chain uses TRBV29-1 and TRBJ2-1; 7 bases agree with TRBD1. The CDR3 is made up of 12 amino acids. The junction had 8 bases not matched to a gene; V was cut back by 6 bases and J by 9 bases. Germline loops: CDR1 SQVTM, CDR2 ANQGSEA. In nucleotides, the CDR3 is TGCAGCGTCACAAAAGGGGGCATTGAGCAGTTCTTC. Translation gives CSVTKGGIEQFF.

The table lists this clone with a count of one. The rearrangement links TRBV27 to TRBJ1-6; D possibly corresponds to TRBD1 (5 bases). Looked up from germline, CDR1 is MNHEY and CDR2 is SMNVEV (reference sequence). Deletions cut 2 bases from V and 8 bases from J, with 13 bases between. The CDR3 sequence is 15 residues long. This CDR3 reads CASSLRTGGDSPLHF. The CDR3 nucleotides read TGTGCCAGCAGTTTACGGACCGGGGGTGATTCACCCCTCCACTTT.

This clone has just a few counts. V usage is TRBV6-5 and J usage is TRBJ1-4; 9 nucleotides align to TRBD1. J lost 11 bases, V lost 1 base, and 5 bases had no gene match. Germline loops: CDR1 MNHEY, CDR2 SVGAGI. CDR3 size: 14 residues. In DNA form, the CDR3 reads TGTGCCAGCAGTTACTGGGGGGACAGGGATAAACTGTTTTTT. Protein product: CASSYWGDRDKLFF.

The V gene is TRBV2, the J gene TRBJ2-1; weak D call: TRBD2 (6 bases). CDR1 SNHLY and CDR2 FYNNEI come from the germline V gene. The CDR3 totals 14 residues. Deletions cut 10 bases from V and 4 bases from J, with 17 bases between. As DNA, the CDR3 is TGTGCCAATATACGACTAGGCCAATACAATGAGCAGTTCTTC. Translation: CANIRLGQYNEQFF.

This clone was picked up many times. The rearrangement uses TRBV2 and TRBJ1-2; D unclear. V was cut by 3 bases and J by 5 bases, with 19 bases left in between. In germline, CDR1 is SNHLY, CDR2 FYNNEI. There are 16 residues in the CDR3. CDR3 sequence (DNA): TGTGCCAGCAGTGAGAGGGTCAGTCCCATCACTTATGGCTACACCTTC. Its protein product is CASSERVSPITYGYTF.

This clone was seen just once. The junction departs from the called germline gene at one end, perhaps through a read error. The CDR3 protein is CASSPGTSENTIYF. The CDR3 region has the DNA TGTGCCAGCTCACCGGGGACTTCTGAAAACACCATATATTTT. This chain joins TRBV18 and TRBJ1-3, with D possibly being TRBD1 (5 bases). CDR3 length equals 14 residues. Germline CDR1 is KGHSH and CDR2 is LQKENI. The variable domain in full, completed from reference TRBV18 and TRBJ1-3, reads NAGVMQNPRHLVRRRGQEARLRCSPMKGHSHVYWYRQLPEEGLKFMVYLQKENIIDESGMPKERFSAEFPKEGPSILRIQQVVRGDSAAYFCASSPGTSENTIYFGEGSWLTVV.

This chain uses TRBV4-3 with TRBJ2-3, with D possibly matching TRBD2 (5 bases). Germline V gene sequence: CDR1 LGHNA, CDR2 YSLEER. V lost 0 bases to trimming and J lost 6 bases, with 10 bases between them. The CDR3 length is 14 residues. This chain's CDR3 is CASSQDWRVDTQYF. CDR3 sequence (DNA): TGCGCCAGCAGCCAAGACTGGCGGGTGGATACGCAGTATTTT.

This chain joins TRBV19 and TRBJ1-1; 7 bases fit TRBD1. CDR1 and CDR2 from the germline V gene are LNHDA and SQIVND (reference sequence). CDR3 length: 14 residues. Germline trimming cut 7 bases from V and 6 bases from J; bases unmatched to any gene: 11. The DNA for the CDR3 is TGTGCCAGTAATGGTCAGGGGGTAGGCCCTGAAGCTTTCTTT. Translation: CASNGQGVGPEAFF.